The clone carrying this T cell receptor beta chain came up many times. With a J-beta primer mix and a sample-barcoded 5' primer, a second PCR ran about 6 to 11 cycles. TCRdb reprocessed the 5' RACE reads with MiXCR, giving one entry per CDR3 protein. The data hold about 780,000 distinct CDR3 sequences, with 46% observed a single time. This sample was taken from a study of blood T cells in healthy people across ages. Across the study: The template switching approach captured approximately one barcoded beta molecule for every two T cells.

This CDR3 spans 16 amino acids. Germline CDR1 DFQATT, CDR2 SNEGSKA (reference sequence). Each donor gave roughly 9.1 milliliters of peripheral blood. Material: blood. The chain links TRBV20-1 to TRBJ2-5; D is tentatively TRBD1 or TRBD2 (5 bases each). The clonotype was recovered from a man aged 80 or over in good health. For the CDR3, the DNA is TGCAGAAGGGGAGATCTGGCAGACCTGGGACAAGAGACCCAGTACTTC. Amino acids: CRRGDLADLGQETQYF.